This T cell receptor beta chain was found in a study of Graves' ophthalmopathy and Graves' hyperthyroidism. RNA transcripts were the template, and TCR beta CDR3 regions were amplified from them. RT-PCR was first run with HTBI primers, then multiplex PCR in a second round. TCRdb re-analysed the multiplex PCR reads in MiXCR, keeping a single row per CDR3 protein. The sample yields 650,000 to 900,000 distinct CDR3 sequences, 35% to 50% seen once. The CDR3 is made up of 10 amino acids. Trimming removed 8 bases at V and 9 bases at J, with 5 bases between. The germline CDR1 and CDR2 sequences are ENHRY and SYGVKD. For this clonotype: Given a much more abundant clone one base away, this may be a read error.

Material: peripheral blood. This TCR was sampled from an adult man with Graves' ophthalmopathy. This sequence joins TRBV10-3 and TRBJ1-6, with unresolved D. CDR3 sequence reads: CAIRGSPLHF. CDR3 in DNA: TGTGCCATCCGGGGTTCACCCCTCCACTTT.